The source of this TCR beta chain is a study of blood T cell repertoires in COVID-19 (dated by TCRdb to the early 2020s). Describing the broader study: Samples covering the acute and convalescent phases of COVID-19 were provided by collaborators in the United States, Italy and Spain. The material from the prospective study consisted of cDNA or gDNA derived from T cells, B-cell-depleted T cells, or PBMCs. Subjects who had been exposed to COVID-19, were actively infected with it, or had recovered from it provided the deeply sampled blood TCRbeta repertoires that made up the dataset. The repertoires were released in a freely available public database intended as a resource for research on the immune response to SARS-CoV-2. Samples came from the ongoing ImmuneRACE study (first 160 participants) plus 1,254 subjects from 6 global collaborators. Nearly every sample came with metadata listing a de-identified subject ID, COVID-19 status, age in years and sex. Where available, HLA class I and class II types were taken from metadata supplied by the sample provider and were not determined by assay-based typing. On the study overall, not on this receptor specifically: How much clinical and demographic metadata was included differed by source and by participant, and the metadata was provided uncurated.

V and J are truncated by 6 bases and 4 bases respectively, leaving an intervening sequence of 15 bases. The germline V gene (reference sequence) gives CDR1 as MNHEY and CDR2 as SMNVEV. The CDR3 runs 15 amino acids, cysteine and phenylalanine included. The CDR3 DNA has 45 bases and is translated from base 1. A remark on this clone: Its cognate antigen has yet to be identified. Base quality data are lacking; no much larger clone is found one base away.

TCRbeta CDR3 regions were amplified from genomic DNA by means of the immunoSEQ Assay, a bias-controlled multiplex PCR. The study's own analysis went as follows. Nucleated cell counts per sample were estimated from amplification of reference gene primers within the assay. To quantify the absolute abundance of each unique TCRbeta CDR3 rearrangement, sequence reads were collapsed and filtered. For each sample, productive Simpson clonality was calculated as the square root of Simpson's diversity index across productive rearrangements. TCRdb carries this immuneACCESS record with in-frame sequences only. Its versions omit some clonotypes, under half of them owing to an unresolved V gene in the studies checked, with the rest unexplained. V, J and clone size were drawn from that table, and D and trimming were deduced from the DNA. Across this sample there are over 150,000 clones, with about 88% seen only once. The ten biggest clones cover roughly a sixth of the sample.

One collaborating source in Seattle enrolled patients during active infection and followed them longitudinally through the course of disease. Whole blood was collected in K2EDTA tubes by collaborating institutions according to the institutions' own protocols. For TCRbeta analysis, collaborator samples were shipped as frozen whole blood, as isolated PBMCs, or as DNA extracted from either sample type. The specimen was peripheral blood. The receptor comes from a man aged 50-59 years with COVID-19, enrolled during active disease. Here the chain combines TRBV27 and TRBJ1-4, with TRBD1 tentatively as D gene (6 bases match). The DNA sequence is as follows: TGTGCCAGCAGGGGGGGGCCACACCTTAATGAAAAACTGTTTTTT. It translates as CASRGGPHLNEKLFF.